Listed below are T cell receptor beta chains from one sample, sequenced in a study of blood T cell repertoires in COVID-19. TCRdb keeps only in-frame clones here, not all; method: immunoSEQ multiplex PCR. The data contain nearly 400,000 clones, about nine tenths of them singletons. The sequencing sample was made of PBMCs or T cells enriched from blood (not recorded which). The receptor set was obtained from a woman in her thirties who had recovered from COVID-19. CDR3s include the opening cysteine and the closing phenylalanine or tryptophan. Each record gives: V gene, CDR3 protein.

>TRBV30
CAWRARPGYGYTF
>TRBV18
CASSPLREASYEQYF
>TRBV30
CAWSASTSGRDEQFF
>TRBV2
CASSYGTANNQPQHF
>TRBV11-2
CASSFLAEAFF
>TRBV6-5
CASSYRSGQNPQYF
>TRBV7-9
CASSPGITGELFF
>TRBV15
CATSRVGISIAGTYNEQFF
>TRBV6-5
CASRRRGEQYF
>TRBV5-1
CASSLGGKGTDTQYF
>TRBV9
CASSQGTIHEQYF
>TRBV5-1
CASSLLGAGTSGYNEQFF
>TRBV25-1
CASSESRTRYNEQFF
>TRBV18
CASSLRTSGGTDTQYF
>TRBV2
CASSERGGQPQHF
>TRBV5-4
CASSPPGGSWEATEAFF
>TRBV7-8
CASSLVPSYEQYF
>TRBV11-2
CASSLGTGSNSPLHF